The clone carrying this TCR beta chain occurred many times. The CDR3 length is 13 residues. V was clipped by 4 bases and J by 5 bases, with 13 bases between them. Germline values: CDR1 SGHRS, CDR2 YFSETQ. TRAV- and TRBV-specific primers, spanning alpha and beta chains, primed first-strand cDNA. Both a constant-region primer and a V-primer adapter served to amplify TCRs across about 20 PCR cycles. TCRdb re-derived calls from the reads in MiXCR, one entry per CDR3 protein. Among more than 90,000 distinct CDR3 sequences, around 21% were seen once, and the ten largest hold 4.1%. As for time point: after trial treatment. Documented treatment: LDRT plus nivolumab, ipilimumab, low-dose cyclophosphamide and aspirin (RACIN trial). The data stem from a study of low-dose radiotherapy and immunotherapy resistance in tumors. The overall study: Each patient was administered nivolumab intravenously at 240 mg, which was a flat dose, every two weeks, along with intravenous ipilimumab at 1 mg/kg every six weeks. Every two weeks, one day ahead of radiation and immunotherapy, cyclophosphamide 200 mg/m2 was given (intravenously).

The sequence was obtained from a male donor with prostate cancer. Sequenced material: PBMCs, taken after low-dose radiotherapy plus immunotherapy. The V and J genes are TRBV5-1 and TRBJ2-7, with TRBD2 as a possible D gene (5 bases). This CDR3 reads CASSNPSSHEQYF. The DNA of the CDR3 is TGCGCCAGCAGCAACCCTAGCAGTCACGAGCAGTACTTC.